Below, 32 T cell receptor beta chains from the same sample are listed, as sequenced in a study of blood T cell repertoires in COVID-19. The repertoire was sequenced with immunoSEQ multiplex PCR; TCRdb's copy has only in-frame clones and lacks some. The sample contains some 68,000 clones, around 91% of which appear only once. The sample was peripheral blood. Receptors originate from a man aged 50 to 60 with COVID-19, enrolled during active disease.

CDR3 nucleotides: TGTGCCAGCAGCCAAGACGTGGGCCCCGGGGGCGAGCAGTACTTC. Encoded protein: CASSQDVGPGGEQYF. The chain combines TRBV3-1 (or the pseudogene TRBV3-2) with TRBJ2-7; D is perhaps TRBD2 (6 bases). The V and J ends lost 0 bases and 6 bases respectively, with 15 bases between them. Germline values: CDR1 LGHDT, CDR2 YNNKEL (reference sequence). This CDR3 spans 15 amino acids.

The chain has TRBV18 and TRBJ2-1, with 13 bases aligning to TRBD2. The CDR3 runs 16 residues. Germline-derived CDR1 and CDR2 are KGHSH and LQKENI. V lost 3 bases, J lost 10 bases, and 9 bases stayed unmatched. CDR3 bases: TGTGCCAGCTCACCGGGCACTAGCGGGAGGGCGGGAGAGCAGTTCTTC. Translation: CASSPGTSGRAGEQFF.

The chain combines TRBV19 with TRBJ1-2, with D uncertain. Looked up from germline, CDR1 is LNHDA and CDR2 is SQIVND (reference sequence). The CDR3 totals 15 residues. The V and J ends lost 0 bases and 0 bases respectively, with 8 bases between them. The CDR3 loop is CASSIEGSANYGYTF. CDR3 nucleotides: TGTGCCAGTAGTATAGAAGGCAGCGCTAACTATGGCTACACCTTC. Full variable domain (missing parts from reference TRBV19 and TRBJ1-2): DGGITQSPKYLFRKEGQNVTLSCEQNLNHDAMYWYRQDPGQGLRLIYYSQIVNDFQKGDIAEGYSVSREKKESFPLTVTSAQKNPTAFYLCASSIEGSANYGYTFGSGTRLTVV.

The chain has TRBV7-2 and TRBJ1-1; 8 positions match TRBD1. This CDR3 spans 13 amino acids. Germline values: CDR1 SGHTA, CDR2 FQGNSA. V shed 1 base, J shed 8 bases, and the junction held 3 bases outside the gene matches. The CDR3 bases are TGTGCCAGCAGCTTAGGGAGGACAGGGGAAGCTTTCTTT. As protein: CASSLGRTGEAFF.

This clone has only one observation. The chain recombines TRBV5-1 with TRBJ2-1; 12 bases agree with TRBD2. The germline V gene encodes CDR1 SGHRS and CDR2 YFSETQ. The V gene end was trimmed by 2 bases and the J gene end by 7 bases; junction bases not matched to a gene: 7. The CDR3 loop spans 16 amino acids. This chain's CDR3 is CASSFLAGGRGNEQFF. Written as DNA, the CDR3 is TGCGCCAGCAGCTTCCTAGCGGGAGGGCGTGGGAATGAGCAGTTCTTC. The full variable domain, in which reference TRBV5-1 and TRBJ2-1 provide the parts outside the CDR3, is KAGVTQTPRYLIKTRGQQVTLSCSPISGHRSVSWYQQTPGQGLQFLFEYFSETQRNKGNFPGRFSGRQFSNSRSEMNVSTLELGDSALYLCASSFLAGGRGNEQFFGPGTRLTVL.

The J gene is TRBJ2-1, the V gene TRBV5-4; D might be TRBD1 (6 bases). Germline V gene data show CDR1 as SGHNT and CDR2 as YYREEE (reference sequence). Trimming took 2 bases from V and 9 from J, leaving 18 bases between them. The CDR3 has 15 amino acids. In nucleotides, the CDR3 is TGTGCCAGCAGCTTAACAGGGTTAGTGATTAGTGAGCAGTTCTTC. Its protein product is CASSLTGLVISEQFF. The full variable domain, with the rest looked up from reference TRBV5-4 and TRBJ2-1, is ETGVTQSPTHLIKTRGQQVTLRCSSQSGHNTVSWYQQALGQGPQFIFQYYREEENGRGNFPPRFSGLQFPNYSSELNVNALELDDSALYLCASSLTGLVISEQFFGPGTRLTVL.

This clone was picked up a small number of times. CDR3 protein: CASIIGQGPNSPLHF. CDR3 DNA: TGTGCCAGCATTATCGGACAGGGACCTAATTCACCCCTCCACTTT. The gene calls are TRBV2 and TRBJ1-6; 8 nucleotides align to TRBD1. The CDR3 has 15 amino acids. The ends lost 7 bases at V and 6 bases at J; junction bases unmatched: 8. Germline values: CDR1 SNHLY, CDR2 FYNNEI.

The CDR3 DNA reads TGCGCCAGCACTGCCGGGACAGGGAACAATTCACCCCTCCACTTT. It translates to CASTAGTGNNSPLHF. The chain recombines TRBV5-1 with TRBJ1-6; 9 bases match TRBD1. Trimming cost V 6 bases and J 7 bases; bases outside gene matches: 8. The CDR3 has 15 residues. Germline loops: CDR1 SGHRS, CDR2 YFSETQ.

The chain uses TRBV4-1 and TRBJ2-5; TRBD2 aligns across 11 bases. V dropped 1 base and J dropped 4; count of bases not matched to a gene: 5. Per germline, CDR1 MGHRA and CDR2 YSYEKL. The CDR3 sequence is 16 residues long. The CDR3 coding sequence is TGCGCCAGCAGCCAAGCACGGCTAGCGGGAGGAGAGACCCAGTACTTC. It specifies CASSQARLAGGETQYF.

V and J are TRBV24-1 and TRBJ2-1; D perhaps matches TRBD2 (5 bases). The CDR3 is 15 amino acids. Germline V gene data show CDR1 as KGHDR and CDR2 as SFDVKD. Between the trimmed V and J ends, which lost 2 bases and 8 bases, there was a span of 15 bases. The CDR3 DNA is TGTGCCACCAGTGATTATCGGACTGGAGATTATGAGCAGTTCTTC. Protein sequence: CATSDYRTGDYEQFF.

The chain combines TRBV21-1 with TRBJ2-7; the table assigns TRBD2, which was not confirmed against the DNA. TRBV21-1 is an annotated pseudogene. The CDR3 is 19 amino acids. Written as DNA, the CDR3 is TGTGCCAGCAGCAAAGACGAACCGGGACTAGCGGGAGTAGGATACGAGCAGTACTTC. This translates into CASSKDEPGLAGVGYEQYF.

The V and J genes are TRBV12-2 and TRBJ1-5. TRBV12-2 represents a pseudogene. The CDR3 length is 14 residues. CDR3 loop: CASRLVVKNQPQHF. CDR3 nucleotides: TGTGCAAGTCGCTTAGTAGTCAAGAATCAGCCCCAGCATTTT.

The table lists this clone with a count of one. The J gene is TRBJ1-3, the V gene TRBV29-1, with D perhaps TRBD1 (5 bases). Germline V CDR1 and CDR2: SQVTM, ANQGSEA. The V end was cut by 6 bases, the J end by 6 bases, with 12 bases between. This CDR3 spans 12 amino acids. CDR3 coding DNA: TGCAGCGTCTCCCCGGGGGAAAACACCATATATTTT. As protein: CSVSPGENTIYF.

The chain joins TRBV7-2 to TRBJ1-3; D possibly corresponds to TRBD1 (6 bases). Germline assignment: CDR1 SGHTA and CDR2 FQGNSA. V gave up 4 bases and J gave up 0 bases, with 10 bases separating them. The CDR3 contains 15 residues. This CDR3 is CASSYPGVSGNTIYF. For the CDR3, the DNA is TGTGCCAGCAGCTATCCAGGGGTCTCTGGAAACACCATATATTTT.

The CDR3 DNA follows: TGCGCCAGCAGCCATTATGGACAGGCCCCCGGAGGTTTCTTT. This translates into CASSHYGQAPGGFF. This chain joins TRBV4-1 and TRBJ1-1, with 7 nucleotides matching TRBD1. Germline-derived CDR1 and CDR2 are MGHRA and YSYEKL. This CDR3 region has 14 residues. V trimming: 3 bases; J trimming: 13 bases; junction bases outside the gene matches: 14.

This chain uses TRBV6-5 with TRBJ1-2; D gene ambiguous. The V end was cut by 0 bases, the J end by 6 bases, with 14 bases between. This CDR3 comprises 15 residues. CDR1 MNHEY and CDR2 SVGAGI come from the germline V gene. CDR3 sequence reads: CASSYSWQAPDGYTF. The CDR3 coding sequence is TGTGCCAGCAGTTACTCGTGGCAGGCCCCTGATGGCTACACCTTC.

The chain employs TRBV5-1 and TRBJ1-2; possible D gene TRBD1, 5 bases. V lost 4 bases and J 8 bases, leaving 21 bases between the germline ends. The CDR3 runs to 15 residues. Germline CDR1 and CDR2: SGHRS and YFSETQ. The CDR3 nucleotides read TGCGCCAGCAGCCTCGGAGGGGTTGGGGGAGAGGGCTACACCTTC. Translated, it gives CASSLGGVGGEGYTF.

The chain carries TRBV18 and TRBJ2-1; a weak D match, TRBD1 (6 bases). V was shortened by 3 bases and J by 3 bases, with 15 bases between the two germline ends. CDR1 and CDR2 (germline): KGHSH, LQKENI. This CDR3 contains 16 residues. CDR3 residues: CASSPKTGKLYNEQFF. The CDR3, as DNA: TGTGCCAGCTCACCCAAGACAGGAAAACTCTACAATGAGCAGTTCTTC.

The CDR3: CASSTPGLASYYEQYF. For the CDR3, the DNA is TGTGCCAGCAGTACCCCGGGACTAGCATCTTACTACGAGCAGTACTTC. The chain combines TRBV28 with TRBJ2-7; TRBD2 matches at 9 bases. Trimming took 5 bases from V and 3 from J; bases not matched to a gene: 11. CDR1 and CDR2 (germline): MDHEN, SYDVKM. The CDR3 loop spans 16 amino acids.

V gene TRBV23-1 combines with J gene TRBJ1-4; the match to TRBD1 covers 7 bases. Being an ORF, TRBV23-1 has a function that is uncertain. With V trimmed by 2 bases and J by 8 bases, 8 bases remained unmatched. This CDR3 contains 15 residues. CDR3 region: CASSQGDRKYEKLFF. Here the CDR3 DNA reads TGCGCCAGCAGTCAAGGGGACAGAAAGTACGAAAAACTGTTTTTT.

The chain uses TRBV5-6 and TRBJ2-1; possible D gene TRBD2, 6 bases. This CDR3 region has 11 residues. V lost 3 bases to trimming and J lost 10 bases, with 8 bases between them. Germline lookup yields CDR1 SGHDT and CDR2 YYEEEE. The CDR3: CASSSGLEQFF. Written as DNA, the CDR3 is TGTGCCAGCAGCTCCGGACTAGAGCAGTTCTTC.

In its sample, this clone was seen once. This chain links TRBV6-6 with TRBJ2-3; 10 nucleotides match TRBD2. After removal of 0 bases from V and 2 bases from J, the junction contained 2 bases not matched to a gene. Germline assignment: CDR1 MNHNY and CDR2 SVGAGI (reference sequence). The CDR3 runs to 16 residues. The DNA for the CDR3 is TGTGCCAGCAGTTACTCCGGGACTAGCGTCACAGATACGCAGTATTTT. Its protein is CASSYSGTSVTDTQYF.

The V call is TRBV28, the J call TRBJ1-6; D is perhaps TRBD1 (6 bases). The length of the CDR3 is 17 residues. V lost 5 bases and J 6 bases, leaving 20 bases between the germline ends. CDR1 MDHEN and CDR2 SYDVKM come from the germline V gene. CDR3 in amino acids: CASSTSRRQVFNSPLHF. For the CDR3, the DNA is TGTGCCAGCAGTACCTCCCGCCGACAGGTTTTTAATTCACCCCTCCACTTT. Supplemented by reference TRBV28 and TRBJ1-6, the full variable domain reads DVKVTQSSRYLVKRTGEKVFLECVQDMDHENMFWYRQDPGLGLRLIYFSYDVKMKEKGDIPEGYSVSREKKERFSLILESASTNQTSMYLCASSTSRRQVFNSPLHFGNGTRLTVT.

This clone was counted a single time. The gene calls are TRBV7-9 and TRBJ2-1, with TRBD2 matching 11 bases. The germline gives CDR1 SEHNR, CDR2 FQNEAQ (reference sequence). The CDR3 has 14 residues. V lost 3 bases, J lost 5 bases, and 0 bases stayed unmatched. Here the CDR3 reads CASSLTSGDNEQFF. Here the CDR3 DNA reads TGTGCCAGCAGCTTGACTAGCGGGGACAATGAGCAGTTCTTC.

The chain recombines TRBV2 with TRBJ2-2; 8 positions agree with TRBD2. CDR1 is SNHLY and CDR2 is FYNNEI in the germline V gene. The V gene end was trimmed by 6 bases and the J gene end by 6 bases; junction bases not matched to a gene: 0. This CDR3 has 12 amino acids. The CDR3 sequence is CASRGLAGELFF. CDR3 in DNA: TGTGCCAGCAGGGGACTAGCCGGGGAGCTGTTTTTT.

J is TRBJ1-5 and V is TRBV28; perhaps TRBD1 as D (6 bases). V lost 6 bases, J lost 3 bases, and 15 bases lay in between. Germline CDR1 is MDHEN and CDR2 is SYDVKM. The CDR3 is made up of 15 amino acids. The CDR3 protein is CASSIRGQLNQPQHF. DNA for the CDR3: TGTGCCAGCAGCATTCGCGGACAGCTCAATCAGCCCCAGCATTTT.

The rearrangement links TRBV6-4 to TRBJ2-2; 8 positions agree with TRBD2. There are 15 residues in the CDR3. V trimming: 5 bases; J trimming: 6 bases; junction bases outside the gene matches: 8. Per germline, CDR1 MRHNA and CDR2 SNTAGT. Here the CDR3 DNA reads TGTGCCAGCAGTCCGAGCGGGAGTTCCGCCGGGGAGCTGTTTTTT. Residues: CASSPSGSSAGELFF.

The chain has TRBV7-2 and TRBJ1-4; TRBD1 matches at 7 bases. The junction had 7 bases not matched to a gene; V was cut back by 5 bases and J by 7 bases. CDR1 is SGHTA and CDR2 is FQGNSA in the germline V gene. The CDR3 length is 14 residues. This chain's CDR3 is CASSRQGGSEKLFF. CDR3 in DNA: TGTGCCAGCAGCAGACAGGGTGGGAGTGAAAAACTGTTTTTT.

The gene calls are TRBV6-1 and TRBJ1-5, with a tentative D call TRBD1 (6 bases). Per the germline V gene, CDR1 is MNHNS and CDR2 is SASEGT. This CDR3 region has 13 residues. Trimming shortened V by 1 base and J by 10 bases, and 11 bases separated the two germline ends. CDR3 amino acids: CASSEEPQGPQHF. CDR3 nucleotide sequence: TGTGCCAGCAGTGAAGAACCACAGGGTCCCCAGCATTTT.

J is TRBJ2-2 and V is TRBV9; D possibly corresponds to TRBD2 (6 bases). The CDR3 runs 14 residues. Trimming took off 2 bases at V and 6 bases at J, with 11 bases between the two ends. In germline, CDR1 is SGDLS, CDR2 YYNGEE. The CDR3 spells CASSVAGIPGELFF. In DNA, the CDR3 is TGTGCCAGCAGCGTGGCGGGAATCCCCGGGGAGCTGTTTTTT. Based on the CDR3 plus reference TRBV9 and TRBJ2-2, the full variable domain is DSGVTQTPKHLITATGQRVTLRCSPRSGDLSVYWYQQSLDQGLQFLIQYYNGEERAKGNILERFSAQQFPDLHSELNLSSLELGDSALYFCASSVAGIPGELFFGEGSRLTVL.

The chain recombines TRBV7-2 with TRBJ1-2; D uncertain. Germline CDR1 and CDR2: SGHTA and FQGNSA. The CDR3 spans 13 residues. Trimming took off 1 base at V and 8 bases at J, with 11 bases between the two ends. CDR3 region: CASSLVGALGYTF. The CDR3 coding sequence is TGTGCCAGCAGCTTAGTGGGCGCCTTGGGCTACACCTTC.

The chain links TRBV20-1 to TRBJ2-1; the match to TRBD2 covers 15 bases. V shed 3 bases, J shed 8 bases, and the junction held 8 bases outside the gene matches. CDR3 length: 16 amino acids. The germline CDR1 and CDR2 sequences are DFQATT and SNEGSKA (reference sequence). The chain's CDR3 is CSASGGLAGGTDEQFF. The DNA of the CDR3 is TGCAGTGCTAGTGGGGGACTAGCGGGAGGTACGGATGAGCAGTTCTTC.